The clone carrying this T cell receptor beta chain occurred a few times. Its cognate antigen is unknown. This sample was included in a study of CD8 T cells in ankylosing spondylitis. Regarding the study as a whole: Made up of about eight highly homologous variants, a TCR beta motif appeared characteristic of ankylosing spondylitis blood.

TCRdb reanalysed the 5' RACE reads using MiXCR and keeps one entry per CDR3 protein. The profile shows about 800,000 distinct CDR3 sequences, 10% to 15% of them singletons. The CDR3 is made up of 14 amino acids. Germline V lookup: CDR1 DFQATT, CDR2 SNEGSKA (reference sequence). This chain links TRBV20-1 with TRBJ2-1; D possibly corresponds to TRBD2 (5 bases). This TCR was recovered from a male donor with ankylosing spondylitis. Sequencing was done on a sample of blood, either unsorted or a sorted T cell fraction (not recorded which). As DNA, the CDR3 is TGCAGCATCTCGGGAATAAGGCTGCCGGATGAGCAGTTCTTC. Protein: CSISGIRLPDEQFF.